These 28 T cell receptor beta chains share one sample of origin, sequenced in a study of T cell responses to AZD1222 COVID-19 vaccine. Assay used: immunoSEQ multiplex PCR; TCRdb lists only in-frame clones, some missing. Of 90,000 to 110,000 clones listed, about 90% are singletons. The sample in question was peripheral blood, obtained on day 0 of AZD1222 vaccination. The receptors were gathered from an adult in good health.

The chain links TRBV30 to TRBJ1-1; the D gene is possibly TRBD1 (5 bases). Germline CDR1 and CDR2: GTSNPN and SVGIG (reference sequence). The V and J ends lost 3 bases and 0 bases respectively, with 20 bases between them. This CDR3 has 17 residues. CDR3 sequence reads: CAWREGLRREVNTEAFF. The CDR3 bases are TGTGCCTGGAGGGAGGGGTTGAGAAGGGAAGTGAACACTGAAGCTTTCTTT.

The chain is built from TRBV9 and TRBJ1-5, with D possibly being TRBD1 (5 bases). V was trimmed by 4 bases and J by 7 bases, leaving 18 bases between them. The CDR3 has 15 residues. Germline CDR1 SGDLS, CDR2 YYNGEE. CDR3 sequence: CASSPTQGFWQPQHF. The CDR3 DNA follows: TGTGCCAGCAGCCCCACCCAGGGATTTTGGCAGCCCCAGCATTTT.

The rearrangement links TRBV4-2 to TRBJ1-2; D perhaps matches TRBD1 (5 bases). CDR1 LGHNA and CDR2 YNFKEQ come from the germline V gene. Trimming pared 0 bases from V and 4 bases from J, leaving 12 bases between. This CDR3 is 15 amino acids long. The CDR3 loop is CASSQDKSGAYGYTF. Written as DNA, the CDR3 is TGTGCCAGCAGCCAAGATAAATCCGGGGCCTATGGCTACACCTTC.

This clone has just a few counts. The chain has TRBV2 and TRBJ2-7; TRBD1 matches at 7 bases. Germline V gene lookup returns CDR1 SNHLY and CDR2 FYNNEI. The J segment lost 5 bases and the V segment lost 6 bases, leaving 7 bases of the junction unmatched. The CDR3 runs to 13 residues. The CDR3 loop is CASRGGWLDEQYF. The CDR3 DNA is TGTGCCAGCAGAGGGGGCTGGCTAGACGAGCAGTACTTC.

The CDR3 sequence is CASSLDRNQPQHF. CDR3 DNA sequence: TGTGCCAGCAGCTTAGACAGGAATCAGCCCCAGCATTTT. This chain uses TRBV7-2 with TRBJ1-5; D is perhaps TRBD1 (5 bases). The CDR3 spans 13 residues. CDR1 is SGHTA and CDR2 is FQGNSA in the germline V gene. V gave up 1 base and J gave up 4 bases, with 5 bases separating them.

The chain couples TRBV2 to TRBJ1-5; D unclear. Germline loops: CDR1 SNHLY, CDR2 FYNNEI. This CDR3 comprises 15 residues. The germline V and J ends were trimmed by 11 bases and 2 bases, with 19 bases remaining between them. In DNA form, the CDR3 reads TGTGCCGCCTCGTCCCCCGGCGGACGCAATCAGCCCCAGCATTTT. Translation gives CAASSPGGRNQPQHF.

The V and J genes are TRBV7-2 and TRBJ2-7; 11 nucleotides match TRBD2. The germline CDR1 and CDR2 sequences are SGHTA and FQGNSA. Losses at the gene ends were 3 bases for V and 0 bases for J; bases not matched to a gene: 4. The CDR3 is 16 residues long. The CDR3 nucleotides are TGTGCCAGCAGCTTCACCGGGACTAGCGGCTCCTACGAGCAGTACTTC. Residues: CASSFTGTSGSYEQYF.

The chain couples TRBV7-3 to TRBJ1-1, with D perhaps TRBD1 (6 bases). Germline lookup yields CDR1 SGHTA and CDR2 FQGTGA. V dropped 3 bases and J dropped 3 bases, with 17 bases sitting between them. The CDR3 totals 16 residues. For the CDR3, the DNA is TGTGCCAGCAGCTTTTCCGGGGGGCCGAGGGACACTGAAGCTTTCTTT. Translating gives CASSFSGGPRDTEAFF.

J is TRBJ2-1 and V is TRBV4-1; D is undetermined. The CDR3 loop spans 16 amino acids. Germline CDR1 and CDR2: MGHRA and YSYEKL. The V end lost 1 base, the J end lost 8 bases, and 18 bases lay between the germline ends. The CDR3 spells CASSQGQLLRSDEQFF. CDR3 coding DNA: TGCGCCAGCAGCCAAGGTCAGCTACTCAGGTCCGATGAGCAGTTCTTC.

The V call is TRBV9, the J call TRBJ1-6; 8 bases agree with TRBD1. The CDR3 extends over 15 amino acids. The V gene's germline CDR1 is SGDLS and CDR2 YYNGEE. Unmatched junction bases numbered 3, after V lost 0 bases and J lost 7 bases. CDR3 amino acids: CASSVAGQGNSPLHF. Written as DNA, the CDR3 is TGTGCCAGCAGCGTAGCCGGACAGGGAAATTCACCCCTCCACTTT.

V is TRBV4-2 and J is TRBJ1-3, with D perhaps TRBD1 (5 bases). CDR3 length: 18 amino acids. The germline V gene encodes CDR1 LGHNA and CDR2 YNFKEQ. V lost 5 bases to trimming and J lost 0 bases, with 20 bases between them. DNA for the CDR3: TGTGCCAGCAGCTCGGGACGGTTAAAACTGAACTCTGGAAACACCATATATTTT. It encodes CASSSGRLKLNSGNTIYF.

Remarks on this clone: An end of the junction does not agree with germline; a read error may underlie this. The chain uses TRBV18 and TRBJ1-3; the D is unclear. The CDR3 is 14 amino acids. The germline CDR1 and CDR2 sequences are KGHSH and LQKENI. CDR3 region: CASSNSDSGNTMYF. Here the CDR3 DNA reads TGTGCCAGCTCAAACAGCGACTCTGGAAACACCATGTATTTT.

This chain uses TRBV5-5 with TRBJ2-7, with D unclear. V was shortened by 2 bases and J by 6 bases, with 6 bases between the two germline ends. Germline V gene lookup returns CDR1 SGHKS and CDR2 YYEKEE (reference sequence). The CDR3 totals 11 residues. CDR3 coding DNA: TGTGCCAGCAGCTTTCACTCCGAGCAGTACTTC. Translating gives CASSFHSEQYF. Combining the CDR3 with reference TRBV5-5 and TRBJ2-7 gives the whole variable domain DAGVTQSPTHLIKTRGQQVTLRCSPISGHKSVSWYQQVLGQGPQFIFQYYEKEERGRGNFPDRFSARQFPNYSSELNVNALLLGDSALYLCASSFHSEQYFGPGTRLTVT.

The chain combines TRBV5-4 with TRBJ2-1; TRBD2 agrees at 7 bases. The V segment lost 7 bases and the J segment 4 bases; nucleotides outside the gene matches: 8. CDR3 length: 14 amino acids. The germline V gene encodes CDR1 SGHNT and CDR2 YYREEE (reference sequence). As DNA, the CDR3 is TGTGCCAGCCTTGGACCGGGGGGTTACAATGAGCAGTTCTTC. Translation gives CASLGPGGYNEQFF.

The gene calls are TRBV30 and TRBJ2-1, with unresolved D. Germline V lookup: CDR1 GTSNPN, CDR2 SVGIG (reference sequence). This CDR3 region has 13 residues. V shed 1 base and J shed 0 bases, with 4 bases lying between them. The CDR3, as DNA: TGTGCCTGGAGTGGGAGCTCCTACAATGAGCAGTTCTTC. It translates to CAWSGSSYNEQFF.

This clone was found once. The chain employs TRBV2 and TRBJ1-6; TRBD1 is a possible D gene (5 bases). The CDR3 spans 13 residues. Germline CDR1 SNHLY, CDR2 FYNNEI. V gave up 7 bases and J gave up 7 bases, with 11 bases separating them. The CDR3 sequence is CASTQGDNSPLHF. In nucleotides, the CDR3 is TGTGCCAGCACTCAAGGGGACAATTCACCCCTCCACTTT. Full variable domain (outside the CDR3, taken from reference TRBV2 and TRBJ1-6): EPEVTQTPSHQVTQMGQEVILRCVPISNHLYFYWYRQILGQKVEFLVSFYNNEISEKSEIFDDQFSVERPDGSNFTLKIRSTKLEDSAMYFCASTQGDNSPLHFGNGTRLTVT.

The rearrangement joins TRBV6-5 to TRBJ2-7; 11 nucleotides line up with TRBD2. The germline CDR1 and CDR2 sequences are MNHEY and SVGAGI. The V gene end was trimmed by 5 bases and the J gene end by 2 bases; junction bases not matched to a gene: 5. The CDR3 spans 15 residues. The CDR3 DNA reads TGTGCCAGCAGTAACCTAGCGGGAGGACCCTACGAGCAGTACTTC. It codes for CASSNLAGGPYEQYF.

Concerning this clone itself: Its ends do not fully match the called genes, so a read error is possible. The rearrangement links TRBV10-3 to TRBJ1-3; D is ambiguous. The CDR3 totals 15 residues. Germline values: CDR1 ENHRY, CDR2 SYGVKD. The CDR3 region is CAISESQSIGNTIYF. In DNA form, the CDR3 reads TGTGCCATCAGCGAGTCCCAAAGTATTGGAAACACCATATATTTT.

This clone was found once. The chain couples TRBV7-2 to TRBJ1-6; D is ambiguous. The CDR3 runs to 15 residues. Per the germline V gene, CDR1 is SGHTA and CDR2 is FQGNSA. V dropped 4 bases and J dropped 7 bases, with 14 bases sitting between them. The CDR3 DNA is TGTGCCAGCAGCTACGACCGACCCGGGAATTCACCCCTCCACTTT. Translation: CASSYDRPGNSPLHF. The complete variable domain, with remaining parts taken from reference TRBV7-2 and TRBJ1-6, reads GAGVSQSPSNKVTEKGKDVELRCDPISGHTALYWYRQSLGQGLEFLIYFQGNSAPDKSGLPSDRFSAERTGGSVSTLTIQRTQQEDSAVYLCASSYDRPGNSPLHFGNGTRLTVT.

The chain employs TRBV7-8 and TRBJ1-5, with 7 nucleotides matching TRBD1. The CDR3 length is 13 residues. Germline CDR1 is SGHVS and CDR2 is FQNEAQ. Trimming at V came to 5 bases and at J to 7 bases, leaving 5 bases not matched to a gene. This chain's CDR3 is CASSRQGVQPQHF. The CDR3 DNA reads TGTGCCAGCAGCCGACAGGGTGTCCAGCCCCAGCATTTT.

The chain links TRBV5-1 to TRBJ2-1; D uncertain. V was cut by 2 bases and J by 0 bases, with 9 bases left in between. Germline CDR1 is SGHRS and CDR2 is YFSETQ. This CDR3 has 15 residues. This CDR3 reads CASSLNGFSYNEQFF. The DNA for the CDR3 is TGCGCCAGCAGCTTAAACGGATTCTCCTACAATGAGCAGTTCTTC.

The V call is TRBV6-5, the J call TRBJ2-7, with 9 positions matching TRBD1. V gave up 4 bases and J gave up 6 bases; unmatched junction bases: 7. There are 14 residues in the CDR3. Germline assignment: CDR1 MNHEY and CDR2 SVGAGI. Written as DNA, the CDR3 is TGTGCCAGCAGTTGGGACAGGGTTTCCCCCGAGCAGTACTTC. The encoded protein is CASSWDRVSPEQYF.

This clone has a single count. CDR3 nucleotides: TGCGCCAGCAGCCCTGCCAGTGAAAGGCGAAAACTGTTTTTT. Translated: CASSPASERRKLFF. V is TRBV5-1 and J is TRBJ1-4; D not certain. Trimming removed 4 bases from V and 10 bases from J, with 17 bases in between. This CDR3 spans 14 amino acids. Germline V gene sequence: CDR1 SGHRS, CDR2 YFSETQ.

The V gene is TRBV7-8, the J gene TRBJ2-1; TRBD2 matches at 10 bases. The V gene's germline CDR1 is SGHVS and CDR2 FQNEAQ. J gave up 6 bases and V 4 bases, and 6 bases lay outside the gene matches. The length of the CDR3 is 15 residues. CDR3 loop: CASSSPGLALNEQFF. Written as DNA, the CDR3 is TGTGCCAGCAGCTCGCCGGGACTAGCGCTCAATGAGCAGTTCTTC. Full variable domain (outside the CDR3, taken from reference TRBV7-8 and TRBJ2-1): GAGVSQSPRYKVAKRGQDVALRCDPISGHVSLFWYQQALGQGPEFLTYFQNEAQLDKSGLPSDRFFAERPEGSVSTLKIQRTQQEDSAVYLCASSSPGLALNEQFFGPGTRLTVL.

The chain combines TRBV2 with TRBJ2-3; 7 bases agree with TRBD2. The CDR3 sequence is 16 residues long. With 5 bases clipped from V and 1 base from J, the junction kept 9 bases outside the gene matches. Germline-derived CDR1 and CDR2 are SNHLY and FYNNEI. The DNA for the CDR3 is TGTGCCAGCAGTCGGGACTACCTGGAGGGCACAGATACGCAGTATTTT. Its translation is CASSRDYLEGTDTQYF.

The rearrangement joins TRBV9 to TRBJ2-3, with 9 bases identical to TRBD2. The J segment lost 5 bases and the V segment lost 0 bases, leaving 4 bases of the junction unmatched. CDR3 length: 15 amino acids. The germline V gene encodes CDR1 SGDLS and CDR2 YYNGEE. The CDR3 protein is CASSVAGTSQDTQYF. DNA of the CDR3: TGTGCCAGCAGCGTAGCGGGGACTAGCCAAGATACGCAGTATTTT.

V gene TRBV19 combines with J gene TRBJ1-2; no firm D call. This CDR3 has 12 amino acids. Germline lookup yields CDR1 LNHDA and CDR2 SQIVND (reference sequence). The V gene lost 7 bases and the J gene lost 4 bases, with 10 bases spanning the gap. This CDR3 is CASTGRGYGYTF. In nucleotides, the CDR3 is TGTGCCAGTACGGGTCGGGGCTATGGCTACACCTTC.

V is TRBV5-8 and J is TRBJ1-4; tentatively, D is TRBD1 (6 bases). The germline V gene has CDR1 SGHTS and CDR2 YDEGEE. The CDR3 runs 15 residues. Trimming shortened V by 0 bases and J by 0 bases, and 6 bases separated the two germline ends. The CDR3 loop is CASSLGQATNEKLFF. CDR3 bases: TGTGCCAGCAGCTTGGGACAGGCAACTAATGAAAAACTGTTTTTT.